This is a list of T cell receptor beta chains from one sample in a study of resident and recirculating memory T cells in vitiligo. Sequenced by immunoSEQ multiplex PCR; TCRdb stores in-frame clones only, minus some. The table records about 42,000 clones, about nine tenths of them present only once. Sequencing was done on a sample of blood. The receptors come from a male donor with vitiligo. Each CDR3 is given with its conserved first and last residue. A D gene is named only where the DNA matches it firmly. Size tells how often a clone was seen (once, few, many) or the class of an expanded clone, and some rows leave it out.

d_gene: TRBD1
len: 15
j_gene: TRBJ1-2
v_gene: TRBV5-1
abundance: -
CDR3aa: CASSVTGTGNSGYTF

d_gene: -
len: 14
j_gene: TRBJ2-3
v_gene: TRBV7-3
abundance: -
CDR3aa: CASSLTPSTDTQYF

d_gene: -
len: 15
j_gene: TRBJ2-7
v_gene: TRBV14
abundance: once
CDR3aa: CASSQGRGTADEQYF

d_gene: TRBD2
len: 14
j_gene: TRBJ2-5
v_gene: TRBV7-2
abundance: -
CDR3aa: CASSFQRGLETQYF

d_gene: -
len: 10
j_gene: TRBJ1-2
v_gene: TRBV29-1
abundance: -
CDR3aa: CSVGGDGYTF

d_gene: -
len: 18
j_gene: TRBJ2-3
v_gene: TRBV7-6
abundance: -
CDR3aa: CASSSTEGDGPSTDTQYF

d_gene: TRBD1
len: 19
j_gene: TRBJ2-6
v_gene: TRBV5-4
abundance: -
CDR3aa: CASSSPSGTGPSGANVLTF

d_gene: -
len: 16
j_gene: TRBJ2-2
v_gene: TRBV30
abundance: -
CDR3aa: CAWSVLRQVNTGELFF

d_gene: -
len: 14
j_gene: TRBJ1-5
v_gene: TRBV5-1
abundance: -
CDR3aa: CASSLGGGHQPQHF

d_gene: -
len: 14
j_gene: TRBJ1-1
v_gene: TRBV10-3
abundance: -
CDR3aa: CAISVRGDYTEAFF

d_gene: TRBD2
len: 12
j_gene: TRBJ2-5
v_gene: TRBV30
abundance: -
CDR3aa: CAWSRGGETQYF

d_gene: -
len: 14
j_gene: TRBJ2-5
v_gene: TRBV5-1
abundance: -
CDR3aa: CASSLWYPRETQYF

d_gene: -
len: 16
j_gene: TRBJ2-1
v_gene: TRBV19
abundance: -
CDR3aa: CASRGPWGGAYNEQFF

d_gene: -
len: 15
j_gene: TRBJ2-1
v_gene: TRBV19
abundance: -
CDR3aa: CASSTTLGSGNEQFF

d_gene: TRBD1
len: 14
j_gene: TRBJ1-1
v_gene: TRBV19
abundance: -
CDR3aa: CASSTDRGTTEAFF

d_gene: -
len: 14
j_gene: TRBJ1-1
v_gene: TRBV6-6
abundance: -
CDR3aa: CASFFPLGYTEAFF